This is a list of T cell receptor beta chains from one sample in a study of T-cell reconstitution after alpha-beta-depleted transplantation in children. TCRdb called the PCR reads again in MiXCR, with one record for every CDR3 protein. In the table there are about 400,000 distinct CDR3 sequences, 16% of which are singletons. Sequences were derived from PBMCs, mostly from graft donor cells, sampled 360 days after TCRalphabeta/CD19-depleted stem cell transplant. Receptors originate from a boy younger than two who had a stem cell transplant for Wiskott-Aldrich syndrome, so the T cells may come from the graft donor. CDR3s include the opening cysteine and the closing phenylalanine or tryptophan. Each record gives: J gene, V gene, D gene, clone size, CDR3 protein, CDR3 DNA. A D gene is named only where the DNA matches it firmly. Only part of the rows carry a size: once, few, many, or a class if the clone is expanded.

TRBJ2-5 TRBV9 . few CASSVGVGRETQYF TGTGCCAGCAGCGTAGGTGTAGGGCGCGAGACCCAGTACTTC
TRBJ2-5 TRBV5-1 TRBD1 few CASTGQVKQETQYF TGCGCCAGCACGGGACAGGTGAAACAAGAGACCCAGTACTTC
TRBJ1-4 TRBV2 . . CASSEQNAKGEKLFF TGTGCCAGCAGTGAACAGAATGCGAAGGGTGAAAAACTGTTTTTT
TRBJ2-7 TRBV4-3 TRBD2 . CASSQDQGLAGGEQYF TGCGCCAGCAGCCAAGATCAGGGACTAGCGGGTGGTGAGCAGTACTTC
TRBJ2-7 TRBV27 . . CASSRLGPYEQYF TGTGCCAGCAGTCGTCTTGGCCCATACGAGCAGTACTTC
TRBJ1-4 TRBV16 . few CASSLPRRGHSNEKLFF TGTGCCAGCAGCCTCCCTCGTCGAGGACACTCTAATGAAAAACTGTTTTTT
TRBJ2-2 TRBV5-3 TRBD1 once CATGQGNTGELFF TGTGCCACCGGACAGGGTAACACCGGGGAGCTGTTTTTT
TRBJ1-1 TRBV29-1 . few CSVNRDLTDTEAFF TGCAGCGTCAACAGGGATCTTACGGACACTGAAGCTTTCTTT
TRBJ1-1 TRBV4-1 . . CASSPIGGSTEAFF TGCGCCAGCAGCCCGATCGGGGGGTCCACTGAAGCTTTCTTT
TRBJ2-1 TRBV13 . few CASSFPGPHNEQFF TGTGCCAGCAGCTTCCCGGGACCGCACAATGAGCAGTTCTTC
TRBJ2-6 TRBV3-1 TRBD2 few CASSQGRGRTGANVLTF TGTGCCAGCAGCCAAGGACGCGGGAGGACTGGGGCCAACGTCCTGACTTTC
TRBJ2-2 TRBV5-1 . many CASSPRAFPNTGELFF TGCGCCAGCAGCCCCCGGGCCTTTCCGAACACCGGGGAGCTGTTTTTT
TRBJ2-7 TRBV10-3 . . CAISARGAVVYEQYF TGTGCCATCAGTGCCCGGGGAGCAGTAGTTTACGAGCAGTACTTC
TRBJ1-1 TRBV12-3/TRBV12-4 . few CASSRGEAFF TGTGCCAGCAGCCGAGGTGAAGCTTTCTTT
TRBJ2-3 TRBV5-1 TRBD2 . CASSLAVLAGRSDTQYF TGCGCCAGCAGCTTGGCCGTCCTAGCGGGAAGGTCAGATACGCAGTATTTT
TRBJ2-3 TRBV7-2 . few CASSLVGGDPLADTQYF TGTGCCAGCAGCTTAGTTGGTGGCGACCCGCTGGCAGATACGCAGTATTTT
TRBJ1-5 TRBV7-2 . . CASSPDPGRGNQPQHF TGTGCCAGCAGCCCCGACCCAGGGAGGGGCAATCAGCCCCAGCATTTT
TRBJ1-2 TRBV29-1 TRBD1 few CSVPDRESYGYTF TGCAGCGTCCCCGACAGGGAGTCTTATGGCTACACCTTC
TRBJ2-6 TRBV11-2 TRBD1 . CASSLDGQGTPLTGANVLTF TGTGCCAGCAGCTTAGACGGACAGGGAACCCCTCTAACTGGGGCCAACGTCCTGACTTTC
TRBJ2-5 TRBV15 . few CATSRDPQETQYF TGTGCCACCAGCAGAGATCCCCAAGAGACCCAGTACTTC